This record concerns one TCR beta chain sequence. This sample was taken from a study of human T cells and chemical hapten exposure. Time point defined: patch test 3, about 24 weeks after DPC sensitization. This sample's treatment: therapeutic diphenylcyclopropenone sensitization with weekly scalp DPC. Unfractionated whole blood was the source from which total RNA was extracted. Original data processing: A per-sample median of roughly 96,000 TCRs was observed, with a range of about 23,224 to 700,000. TCRdb passed the RACE reads through MiXCR, listing each CDR3 protein once. It is TCRdb's table, rather than the study itself, that gives the V and J calls and clone size. The table records about 97,000 distinct CDR3 sequences, roughly a quarter of them present only once. The CDR3 sequence is 14 residues long. V lost 5 bases to trimming and J lost 1 base, with 12 bases between them. The V gene's germline CDR1 is SGHRS and CDR2 YFSETQ.

The sample in question was whole blood, obtained in connection with sensitization to the hapten diphenylcyclopropenone (DPC). The rearrangement links TRBV5-1 to TRBJ2-5; the D is unclear. This TCR derives from a middle-aged man with alopecia areata. Some clones in this sample may be carry-over from other donors' samples. This CDR3 reads CASRSARPQETQYF. DNA of the CDR3: TGCGCCAGCAGGTCGGCCCGGCCCCAAGAGACCCAGTACTTC.